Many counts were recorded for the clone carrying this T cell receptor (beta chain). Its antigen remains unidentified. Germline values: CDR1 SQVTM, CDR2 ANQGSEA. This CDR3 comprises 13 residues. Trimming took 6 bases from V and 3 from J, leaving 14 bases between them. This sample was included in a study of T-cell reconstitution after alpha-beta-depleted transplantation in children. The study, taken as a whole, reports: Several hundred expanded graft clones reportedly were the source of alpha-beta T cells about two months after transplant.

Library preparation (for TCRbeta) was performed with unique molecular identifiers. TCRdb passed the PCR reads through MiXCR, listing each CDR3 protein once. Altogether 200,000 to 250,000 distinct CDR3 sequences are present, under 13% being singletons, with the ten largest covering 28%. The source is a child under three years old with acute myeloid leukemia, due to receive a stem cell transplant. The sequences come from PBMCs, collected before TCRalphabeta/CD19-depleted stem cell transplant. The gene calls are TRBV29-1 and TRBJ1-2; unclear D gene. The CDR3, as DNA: TGCAGCGTCCCGCCGCCGGCCGACTATGGCTACACCTTC. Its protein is CSVPPPADYGYTF.